This T cell receptor beta chain was observed in a study of cytomegalovirus exposure and HLA in healthy donors. For the study at large: In a previous analysis, 117 million unique TCR beta sequences were found from about 190 million T cells.

V shed 4 bases and J 9 bases; nucleotides not matched to a gene: 3. The CDR3 length is 12 residues. Germline values: CDR1 MNHEY, CDR2 SVGAGI. Study-wide results and limits: As a later analysis revealed, the rate of TCR association differed by HLA locus, with DRB1 most and HLA-C fewest. The investigators catalogued 150 or so TCR beta chains as cytomegalovirus-associated.

About this clone: The antigen is not known.

The donors comprised healthy bone marrow donors. The PCR made use of 60 Vbeta and 13 Jbeta primers. Profiling relied on immunoSEQ multiplex PCR, and the TCRdb table lists in-frame clones only, not all of them. Recorded for this sample: about 77,000 clones. This TCR came from a middle-aged man in good health and CMV-seropositive. This sequence joins TRBV6-5 and TRBJ1-1; 9 nucleotides align to TRBD1. Sequencing input: PBMCs. CDR3 residues: CASSSDRGKAFF. The DNA for the CDR3 is TGTGCCAGCAGTTCCGACAGGGGGAAAGCTTTCTTT.